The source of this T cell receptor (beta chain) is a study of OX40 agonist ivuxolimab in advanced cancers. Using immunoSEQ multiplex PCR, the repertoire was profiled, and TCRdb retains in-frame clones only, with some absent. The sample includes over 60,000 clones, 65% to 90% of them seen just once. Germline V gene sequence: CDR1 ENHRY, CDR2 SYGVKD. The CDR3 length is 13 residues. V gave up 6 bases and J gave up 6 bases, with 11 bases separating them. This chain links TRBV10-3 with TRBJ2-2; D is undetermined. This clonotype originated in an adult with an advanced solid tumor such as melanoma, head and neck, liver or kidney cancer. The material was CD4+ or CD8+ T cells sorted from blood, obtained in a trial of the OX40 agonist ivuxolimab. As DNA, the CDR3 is TGTGCCATCAGGCAGGACGAGGCCGGGGAGCTGTTTTTT. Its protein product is CAIRQDEAGELFF.